These 2 T cell receptor beta chains came from one sample sequenced in a study of cytomegalovirus exposure and HLA in healthy donors. The PCR ran on 60 Vbeta and 13 Jbeta primers. Generated by immunoSEQ multiplex PCR, the TCRdb table keeps only in-frame clones and is missing some. The data show about 190,000 clones, with roughly three quarters seen just once and 1.6% held by the top ten. Sequencing was carried out using PBMCs. The receptors were gathered from a woman aged 18-35 years in good health and CMV-seronegative.

The rearrangement uses TRBV27 and TRBJ2-1, with D tentatively TRBD2 (5 bases). The ends were cut back, 1 base at V and 4 bases at J, with 14 bases in the middle. From germline, CDR1 is MNHEY and CDR2 SMNVEV (reference sequence). This CDR3 has 16 residues. DNA of the CDR3: TGTGCCAGCAGTTTATTACTAGACCTAGGGTACAATGAGCAGTTCTTC. Protein product: CASSLLLDLGYNEQFF.

V usage is TRBV6-1 and J usage is TRBJ2-3; D not certain. CDR1 is MNHNS, CDR2 SASEGT, per germline. Trimming took 3 bases from V and 1 from J, leaving 14 bases between them. The CDR3 spans 16 residues. In DNA form, the CDR3 reads TGTGCCAGCAGTGACGTGCTAAAAGGAGGCACAGATACGCAGTATTTT. Translating it yields CASSDVLKGGTDTQYF.